This entry lists 27 T cell receptor beta chains sequenced from one sample in a study of shared clonotypes between healthy human individuals. As defined, naive CD8 cells were CD45RO-negative and positively selected for CCR7, with terminally differentiated effector memory CD45RA+ cells excluded. Using immunoSEQ multiplex PCR, the repertoire was profiled, and TCRdb retains in-frame clones only, with some absent. The sample includes hundreds of thousands of clones, approximately 96% of them seen just once. Sample: naive CD8+ T cells sorted from blood. The origin of the receptors is a woman in her 30s in good health.

This chain links TRBV6-1 with TRBJ2-1; 10 bases are shared with TRBD1. Germline CDR1 is MNHNS and CDR2 is SASEGT. V shed 4 bases, J shed 0 bases, and the junction held 3 bases outside the gene matches. This CDR3 has 16 amino acids. In nucleotides, the CDR3 is TGTGCCAGCAGTGCAAGGACAGGGGGCTCCTACAATGAGCAGTTCTTC. It specifies CASSARTGGSYNEQFF.

The chain uses TRBV2 and TRBJ2-1; 12 nucleotides match TRBD2. The CDR3 spans 15 residues. V gave up 8 bases and J gave up 7 bases; unmatched junction bases: 9. Per the germline V gene, CDR1 is SNHLY and CDR2 is FYNNEI. The CDR3 here is CASYQTSGRLNEQFF. The CDR3 nucleotides read TGTGCCAGCTACCAGACTAGCGGGAGACTAAATGAGCAGTTCTTC.

V gene TRBV27 combines with J gene TRBJ2-1; 8 bases are a match to TRBD2. V shed 8 bases and J 9 bases; nucleotides not matched to a gene: 9. Germline CDR1 MNHEY, CDR2 SMNVEV (reference sequence). The CDR3 has 13 residues. CDR3: CASSGGVRSEQFF. The CDR3 DNA follows: TGTGCCAGCTCGGGGGGGGTTCGTAGTGAGCAGTTCTTC.

The chain carries TRBV5-5 and TRBJ1-1, with 9 bases fitting TRBD1. The CDR3 contains 13 residues. V lost 7 bases, J lost 7 bases, and 8 bases stayed unmatched. Looked up from germline, CDR1 is SGHKS and CDR2 is YYEKEE (reference sequence). CDR3 loop: CASLGQGGNEAFF. The CDR3 nucleotides read TGTGCCAGCTTGGGACAGGGCGGGAATGAAGCTTTCTTT.

The rearrangement joins TRBV29-1 to TRBJ2-5; a weak D match, TRBD2 (7 bases). Germline V gives CDR1 SQVTM, CDR2 ANQGSEA. The CDR3 is 13 residues long. The V end was cut by 6 bases, the J end by 4 bases, with 15 bases between. CDR3 in DNA: TGCAGCGTGAAGGGGGGGAGGTTAGAGACCCAGTACTTC. It encodes CSVKGGRLETQYF.

The V gene is TRBV6-5, the J gene TRBJ2-7; D is perhaps TRBD2 (6 bases). Germline assignment: CDR1 MNHEY and CDR2 SVGAGI. This CDR3 region has 14 residues. With 2 bases removed from V and 4 bases from J, the gap between germline ends came to 12 bases. CDR3 DNA sequence: TGTGCCAGCAGTTACCAGGACGGGGGATACGAGCAGTACTTC. Residues: CASSYQDGGYEQYF.

Here the CDR3 reads CATADGAYEQYF. The CDR3 DNA is TGTGCCACCGCCGACGGAGCCTACGAGCAGTACTTC. This chain connects TRBV2 to TRBJ2-7; D gene ambiguous. V lost 10 bases to trimming and J lost 2 bases, with 12 bases between them. The CDR3 spans 12 residues. The germline V gene encodes CDR1 SNHLY and CDR2 FYNNEI.

The chain combines TRBV28 with TRBJ2-1, with TRBD1 matching 9 bases. The V segment lost 6 bases and the J segment 6 bases; nucleotides outside the gene matches: 9. Germline CDR1 is MDHEN and CDR2 is SYDVKM. The CDR3 length is 15 residues. CDR3 DNA: TGTGCCAGCAGAAACACCGGGACAGGGAGCAATGAGCAGTTCTTC. Amino acid sequence: CASRNTGTGSNEQFF.

The V and J genes are TRBV5-8 and TRBJ1-2; a weak D match, TRBD1 (5 bases). The CDR3 sequence is 15 residues long. Germline V gene data show CDR1 as SGHTS and CDR2 as YDEGEE. Trimming shortened V by 4 bases and J by 1 base, and 14 bases separated the two germline ends. The CDR3 nucleotides are TGTGCCAGCAGCCGGTCTCGGGGGTTTAACTATGGCTACACCTTC. This gives the protein CASSRSRGFNYGYTF. The entire variable domain, with the rest obtained from reference TRBV5-8 and TRBJ1-2, is as follows: EAGVTQSPTHLIKTRGQQATLRCSPISGHTSVYWYQQALGLGLQFLLWYDEGEERNRGNFPPRFSGRQFPNYSSELNVNALELEDSALYLCASSRSRGFNYGYTFGSGTRLTVV.

The sample holds one count of this clone. The CDR3 coding sequence is TGTGCCAGCAGTAAGGACAGGACCCTCCCATTTAAAGGCTACACCTTC. Translated, it gives CASSKDRTLPFKGYTF. This chain joins TRBV28 and TRBJ1-2, with 7 bases matching TRBD1. CDR1 and CDR2 from the germline V gene are MDHEN and SYDVKM. After removal of 5 bases from V and 8 bases from J, the junction contained 17 bases not matched to a gene. The CDR3 length is 16 residues.

This chain connects TRBV29-1 to TRBJ2-1; unclear D gene. V was shortened by 6 bases and J by 7 bases, with 10 bases between the two germline ends. CDR1 and CDR2 (germline): SQVTM, ANQGSEA. The CDR3 is 11 residues long. The CDR3 coding sequence is TGCAGCGTGACGATCCTTAATGAGCAGTTCTTC. Its protein product is CSVTILNEQFF.

The chain recombines TRBV19 with TRBJ2-7; 7 positions agree with TRBD2. Trimming at V came to 3 bases and at J to 0 bases, leaving 5 bases not matched to a gene. CDR1 and CDR2 from the germline V gene are LNHDA and SQIVND (reference sequence). The CDR3 has 15 residues. DNA for the CDR3: TGTGCCAGTAGTATTGGACTAGACATCTCCTACGAGCAGTACTTC. It yields the protein CASSIGLDISYEQYF.

This clone appeared a single time. The chain carries TRBV13 and TRBJ1-3; maybe TRBD1 (5 bases). The CDR3 sequence is 13 residues long. V shed 1 base and J shed 9 bases, with 10 bases lying between them. CDR1 and CDR2 (germline): PRHDT, FYEKMQ (reference sequence). CDR3 sequence reads: CASSLVGVTTIYF. CDR3 DNA: TGTGCCAGCAGCTTAGTAGGGGTTACCACCATATATTTT.

This chain links TRBV28 with TRBJ2-1, with TRBD2 matching 9 bases. Germline CDR1 reads MDHEN; CDR2 reads SYDVKM. V dropped 6 bases and J dropped 6; count of bases not matched to a gene: 12. The CDR3 length is 16 residues. CDR3 in amino acids: CASRYIAGATGNEQFF. In DNA, the CDR3 is TGTGCCAGCAGGTACATAGCGGGAGCCACGGGCAATGAGCAGTTCTTC.

The chain combines TRBV30 with TRBJ2-1; D may be TRBD2 (6 bases). Germline CDR1 GTSNPN, CDR2 SVGIG (reference sequence). The CDR3 has 14 residues. V was shortened by 0 bases and J by 6 bases, with 12 bases between the two germline ends. Here the CDR3 reads CAWSVPGDPNEQFF. The CDR3 DNA is TGTGCCTGGAGTGTCCCGGGAGATCCCAATGAGCAGTTCTTC.

For this clone: Other nucleotide sequences in the sample specify the same CDR3. V is TRBV9 and J is TRBJ2-3; D call uncertain. CDR1 is SGDLS and CDR2 is YYNGEE in the germline V gene. Trimming took 0 bases from V and 5 from J, leaving 4 bases between them. The CDR3 spans 12 residues. The CDR3 DNA follows: TGTGCCAGCAGCGTAGCTGAAGATACGCAGTATTTT. It specifies CASSVAEDTQYF.

The chain recombines TRBV19 with TRBJ2-7, with TRBD2 matching 7 bases. The CDR3 has 14 amino acids. V was pared by 6 bases and J by 9 bases, with 14 bases of the junction left unmatched. The germline gives CDR1 LNHDA, CDR2 SQIVND (reference sequence). The CDR3 protein is CASSASGTLSAQYF. DNA of the CDR3: TGTGCCAGTAGCGCAAGCGGGACCCTTTCGGCGCAGTACTTC.

The V and J genes are TRBV7-8 and TRBJ2-7; 7 bases line up with TRBD1. Losses at the gene ends were 2 bases for V and 1 base for J; bases not matched to a gene: 5. In germline, CDR1 is SGHVS, CDR2 FQNEAQ. The CDR3 totals 15 residues. The CDR3 nucleotides read TGTGCCAGCAGCTTAACAGAGGGGGCTTCCTACGAGCAGTACTTC. Translated: CASSLTEGASYEQYF. The full variable domain, its missing parts supplied by reference TRBV7-8 and TRBJ2-7, is GAGVSQSPRYKVAKRGQDVALRCDPISGHVSLFWYQQALGQGPEFLTYFQNEAQLDKSGLPSDRFFAERPEGSVSTLKIQRTQQEDSAVYLCASSLTEGASYEQYFGPGTRLTVT.

V is TRBV4-1 and J is TRBJ2-5; D is unresolved. Looked up from germline, CDR1 is MGHRA and CDR2 is YSYEKL. The V gene lost 2 bases and the J gene lost 0 bases, with 4 bases spanning the gap. CDR3 size: 13 residues. CDR3 nucleotides: TGCGCCAGCAGCCAATGGGACCAAGAGACCCAGTACTTC. This codes for CASSQWDQETQYF.

The V and J genes are TRBV19 and TRBJ2-1, with TRBD2 identical over 8 bases. Germline V CDR1 and CDR2: LNHDA, SQIVND (reference sequence). The CDR3 spans 15 residues. V lost 7 bases, J lost 2 bases, and 7 bases stayed unmatched. CDR3 bases: TGTGCCAGTAACAGCGGGAGCTCTGCCTACAATGAGCAGTTCTTC. Protein product: CASNSGSSAYNEQFF.

The V gene is TRBV28, the J gene TRBJ1-1, with D unclear. Trimming cost V 5 bases and J 5 bases, with 18 bases left between them. This CDR3 is 15 amino acids long. Germline assignment: CDR1 MDHEN and CDR2 SYDVKM. This CDR3 reads CASSPPGGLLTEAFF. The CDR3 DNA is TGTGCCAGCAGTCCCCCCGGCGGGTTGTTAACTGAAGCTTTCTTT.

The chain carries TRBV5-4 and TRBJ2-7; D not certain. Trimming removed 3 bases from V and 7 bases from J, with 8 bases in between. The germline V gene has CDR1 SGHNT and CDR2 YYREEE (reference sequence). CDR3 length: 11 amino acids. The CDR3 is CASSSSAEQYF. The CDR3 nucleotides are TGTGCCAGCAGCTCCTCTGCGGAGCAGTACTTC.

The rearrangement uses TRBV11-2 and TRBJ2-7; D gene unclear. Germline V lookup: CDR1 SGHAT, CDR2 FQNNGV. V was cut by 5 bases and J by 1 base, with 12 bases left in between. This CDR3 is built from 14 residues. The chain's CDR3 is CASSPEGLSYEQYF. The CDR3 coding sequence is TGTGCCAGCAGCCCCGAAGGCCTTTCCTACGAGCAGTACTTC.

The chain uses TRBV28 and TRBJ2-1; tentative D call: TRBD1 (6 bases). The germline V gene encodes CDR1 MDHEN and CDR2 SYDVKM. The CDR3 is made up of 15 amino acids. Trimming left V 5 bases short and J 5 bases short, with 16 bases between. The chain's CDR3 is CASSPSGTRDNEQFF. CDR3 sequence (DNA): TGTGCCAGCAGTCCCTCCGGGACACGGGACAATGAGCAGTTCTTC.

The V gene is TRBV7-3, the J gene TRBJ1-2, with D unclear. With 5 bases removed from V and 7 bases from J, the gap between germline ends came to 14 bases. CDR1 and CDR2 (germline): SGHTA, FQGTGA. The CDR3 is made up of 13 amino acids. The CDR3 nucleotides read TGTGCCAGCAGCCTTACCTGGTCGGGTGGCTACACCTTC. It is translated as CASSLTWSGGYTF. Variable domain in full (rest from reference TRBV7-3 and TRBJ1-2): GAGVSQTPSNKVTEKGKYVELRCDPISGHTALYWYRQSLGQGPEFLIYFQGTGAADDSGLPNDRFFAVRPEGSVSTLKIQRTERGDSAVYLCASSLTWSGGYTFGSGTRLTVV.

Note on this clone: The same CDR3 can be traced to other DNA sequences in this sample. V and J are TRBV5-6 and TRBJ2-7, with D possibly TRBD2 on 6 matching bases. Germline V gene sequence: CDR1 SGHDT, CDR2 YYEEEE. Deletions cut 4 bases from V and 1 base from J, with 12 bases between. This CDR3 comprises 14 residues. The chain's CDR3 is CASSLSGRSYEQYF. The CDR3 DNA follows: TGTGCCAGCAGCCTTAGCGGTAGGTCCTACGAGCAGTACTTC. Full variable domain (outside the CDR3, taken from reference TRBV5-6 and TRBJ2-7): DAGVTQSPTHLIKTRGQQVTLRCSPKSGHDTVSWYQQALGQGPQFIFQYYEEEERQRGNFPDRFSGHQFPNYSSELNVNALLLGDSALYLCASSLSGRSYEQYFGPGTRLTVT.

Turning to this clone: The sample holds other DNA sequences that translate to the same CDR3. The V call is TRBV27, the J call TRBJ2-2; D not resolved. Germline V CDR1 and CDR2: MNHEY, SMNVEV (reference sequence). Trimming took 5 bases from V and 5 from J, leaving 3 bases between them. The CDR3 totals 11 residues. The CDR3 loop is CASSRTGELFF. The CDR3 DNA reads as TGTGCCAGCAGTCGAACCGGGGAGCTGTTTTTT.